These 3 T cell receptor beta chains were sequenced from one sample in a study of T cell responses to AZD1222 COVID-19 vaccine. Method: immunoSEQ multiplex PCR; TCRdb's copy keeps in-frame clones and lacks some. In the table there are around 78,000 clones, over 85% of which are singletons. Sample: peripheral blood, taken on day 0 of AZD1222 vaccination. These receptors were collected from an adult in good health.

V and J are TRBV25-1 and TRBJ1-1, with a possible D match to TRBD1 (6 bases). Germline CDR1 reads MGHDK; CDR2 reads SYGVNS. The CDR3 runs 15 residues. V gave up 1 base and J gave up 3 bases, with 12 bases separating them. The CDR3: CASSELEGVDTEAFF. The CDR3 DNA is TGTGCCAGCAGTGAATTGGAGGGGGTGGACACTGAAGCTTTCTTT.

The rearrangement links TRBV7-9 to TRBJ2-5, with D unresolved. Trimming took off 1 base at V and 6 bases at J, with 6 bases between the two ends. The CDR3 consists of 12 residues. Germline-derived CDR1 and CDR2 are SEHNR and FQNEAQ (reference sequence). The CDR3 DNA reads TGTGCCAGCAGCTTAGACAAGCAGACCCAGTACTTC. This encodes CASSLDKQTQYF. The full variable domain, in which reference TRBV7-9 and TRBJ2-5 provide the parts outside the CDR3, is DTGVSQNPRHKITKRGQNVTFRCDPISEHNRLYWYRQTLGQGPEFLTYFQNEAQLEKSRLLSDRFSAERPKGSFSTLEIQRTEQGDSAMYLCASSLDKQTQYFGPGTRLLVL.

V gene TRBV7-3 combines with J gene TRBJ1-1; D unclear. Germline assignment: CDR1 SGHTA and CDR2 FQGTGA. The V gene lost 0 bases and the J gene lost 8 bases, with 13 bases spanning the gap. The CDR3 is made up of 14 amino acids. The CDR3 protein is CASSLTVTAGEAFF. The CDR3 nucleotides are TGTGCCAGCAGCTTAACGGTTACGGCAGGAGAAGCTTTCTTT.